This T cell receptor (beta chain) was recovered during a study of cytomegalovirus exposure and HLA in healthy donors. PCR was performed using 60 Vbeta and 13 Jbeta primers. Produced via immunoSEQ multiplex PCR; TCRdb's table is partial and in-frame only. Among over 50,000 clones listed, approximately 72% were seen once. The sample holds a few counts of this clone. The CDR3 spans 19 residues. Germline assignment: CDR1 MGHRA and CDR2 YSYEKL. V lost 4 bases to trimming and J lost 5 bases; unmatched junction nucleotides: 18. The chain combines TRBV4-1 with TRBJ2-3; TRBD2 matches 10 bases. Sequencing input: PBMCs. This receptor was obtained from a man aged 50-59 years in good health and CMV-seropositive. This CDR3 is CASSREASGGGGLGDTQYF. Written as DNA, the CDR3 is TGCGCCAGCAGCCGGGAGGCTAGCGGGGGTGGTGGCTTAGGAGATACGCAGTATTTT.